This entry features one TCR beta chain sequence. This sample is part of a study of blood T cell repertoires in COVID-19. Background on the study: Donors in the United States, Italy and Spain gave samples during acute or convalescent COVID-19.

Participants, about 18 to 100 years old, spanned more than 20 US areas. Cohort placement rested on clinical history that participants reported themselves. Before being deemed recovered, Cohort 3 donors had two negative PCRs, clearance, or symptom resolution. Per germline, CDR1 SGHTA and CDR2 FQGNSA. The CDR3 is 16 residues long. Trimming took off 3 bases at V and 1 base at J, with 13 bases between the two ends. Data came from immunoSEQ multiplex PCR; TCRdb stores just in-frame clones and leaves some out. The sample shows about 160,000 clones, less than 90% of them seen only once. The receptor was derived from a woman in her fifties or sixties who had recovered from COVID-19. This chain links TRBV7-2 with TRBJ1-5; D possibly corresponds to TRBD1 (6 bases). Sequencing was carried out using PBMCs or T cells enriched from blood (not recorded which). The CDR3 here is CASSFSGGASNQPQHF. CDR3 DNA: TGTGCCAGCAGCTTCTCCGGGGGGGCGAGCAATCAGCCCCAGCATTTT.